The rows below give T cell receptor beta chains drawn from one sample of a study of cytomegalovirus exposure and HLA in healthy donors. Assay: immunoSEQ multiplex PCR; the TCRdb copy retains only in-frame clones and omits some. Of around 170,000 clones listed, approximately 78% are singletons. Specimen: PBMCs. The receptors come from a woman aged 18-35 years in good health and CMV-seronegative. Both conserved end residues are part of each CDR3. D genes are given only for firm matches. Size is stated for part of the rows, as once, few or many counts, or as a class when the clone is expanded.

j_call: TRBJ1-2; d_call: TRBD1; clone_size: .; v_call: TRBV6-1; cdr3_aa: CASSFDRGFGYTF; cdr3_nt: TGTGCCAGCAGCTTCGACAGGGGATTTGGCTACACCTTC
j_call: TRBJ1-1; d_call: TRBD1; clone_size: .; v_call: TRBV10-3; cdr3_aa: CAISKGADTEAFF; cdr3_nt: TGTGCCATCAGCAAGGGGGCGGACACTGAAGCTTTCTTT
j_call: TRBJ2-2; d_call: TRBD1; clone_size: .; v_call: TRBV27; cdr3_aa: CASSSGLGQATGELFF; cdr3_nt: TGTGCCAGCAGTTCGGGGCTGGGACAGGCGACCGGGGAGCTGTTTTTT
j_call: TRBJ2-2; d_call: .; clone_size: .; v_call: TRBV11-2; cdr3_aa: CASSSHRDATTGELFF; cdr3_nt: TGTGCCAGCAGCTCGCACAGGGACGCTACCACCGGGGAGCTGTTTTTT
j_call: TRBJ2-7; d_call: TRBD2; clone_size: few; v_call: TRBV6-1; cdr3_aa: CATTTGLAGGYEQYF; cdr3_nt: TGTGCCACCACAACTGGACTAGCGGGAGGGTACGAGCAGTACTTC
j_call: TRBJ2-3; d_call: .; clone_size: .; v_call: TRBV7-9; cdr3_aa: CASSLAGELTDTQYF; cdr3_nt: TGTGCCAGCAGCTTGGCAGGGGAGCTCACAGATACGCAGTATTTT
j_call: TRBJ1-5; d_call: .; clone_size: .; v_call: TRBV18; cdr3_aa: CASSPMTAGGNQPQHF; cdr3_nt: TGTGCCAGCTCACCCATGACAGCGGGAGGAAATCAGCCCCAGCATTTT
j_call: TRBJ1-2; d_call: .; clone_size: .; v_call: TRBV28; cdr3_aa: CASSPRNYGYTF; cdr3_nt: TGTGCCAGCAGTCCCAGAAACTATGGCTACACCTTC
j_call: TRBJ2-6; d_call: .; clone_size: .; v_call: TRBV29-1; cdr3_aa: CSVDFGTGANVLTF; cdr3_nt: TGCAGCGTTGATTTCGGTACTGGGGCCAACGTCCTGACTTTC
j_call: TRBJ2-5; d_call: TRBD1; clone_size: .; v_call: TRBV6-5; cdr3_aa: CASRLTGGETQYF; cdr3_nt: TGTGCCAGCAGACTTACAGGGGGCGAGACCCAGTACTTC
j_call: TRBJ2-7; d_call: TRBD2; clone_size: .; v_call: TRBV11-2; cdr3_aa: CASLTSGYYEQYF; cdr3_nt: TGTGCCAGCTTAACTAGCGGATACTACGAGCAGTACTTC
j_call: TRBJ1-2; d_call: .; clone_size: .; v_call: TRBV19; cdr3_aa: CASSPMEGINYGYTF; cdr3_nt: TGTGCCAGTAGCCCTATGGAGGGGATTAACTATGGCTACACCTTC
j_call: TRBJ2-7; d_call: TRBD1; clone_size: .; v_call: TRBV5-1; cdr3_aa: CASSTRQGPNEQYF; cdr3_nt: TGCGCCAGCAGCACCAGACAGGGTCCCAACGAGCAGTACTTC
j_call: TRBJ1-5; d_call: .; clone_size: .; v_call: TRBV2; cdr3_aa: CASGWETGNSNQPQHF; cdr3_nt: TGTGCCAGCGGTTGGGAGACGGGGAATAGCAATCAGCCCCAGCATTTT
j_call: TRBJ2-5; d_call: .; clone_size: .; v_call: TRBV7-2; cdr3_aa: CASSLRGGKGSQYF; cdr3_nt: TGTGCCAGCAGCTTAAGGGGGGGAAAGGGGTCCCAGTACTTC
j_call: TRBJ1-2; d_call: .; clone_size: .; v_call: TRBV28; cdr3_aa: CASSLSWEDGYTF; cdr3_nt: TGTGCCAGCAGTTTATCCTGGGAGGATGGCTACACCTTC
j_call: TRBJ2-4; d_call: .; clone_size: .; v_call: TRBV19; cdr3_aa: CASSIPPAKNIQYF; cdr3_nt: TGTGCCAGTAGTATCCCCCCGGCCAAAAACATTCAGTACTTC
j_call: TRBJ2-1; d_call: TRBD2; clone_size: .; v_call: TRBV15; cdr3_aa: CATSRGSGTYNEQFF; cdr3_nt: TGTGCCACCAGCAGAGGGAGCGGGACCTACAATGAGCAGTTCTTC
j_call: TRBJ2-1; d_call: TRBD2; clone_size: .; v_call: TRBV29-1; cdr3_aa: CSDWERVAGVRQFF; cdr3_nt: TGCAGCGACTGGGAGCGGGTAGCGGGAGTTAGGCAGTTCTTC
j_call: TRBJ1-1; d_call: .; clone_size: once; v_call: TRBV27; cdr3_aa: CASSLEGKGTEAFF; cdr3_nt: TGTGCCAGCAGTTTGGAGGGGAAGGGCACTGAAGCTTTCTTT
j_call: TRBJ2-7; d_call: TRBD1; clone_size: once; v_call: TRBV5-1; cdr3_aa: CASRTGTGLIYEQYF; cdr3_nt: TGCGCCAGCAGGACCGGGACAGGGCTCATCTACGAGCAGTACTTC
j_call: TRBJ2-7; d_call: TRBD2; clone_size: few; v_call: TRBV4-1; cdr3_aa: CASSQGGLAGSDEQYF; cdr3_nt: TGCGCCAGCAGCCAAGGGGGACTAGCGGGGTCGGACGAGCAGTACTTC
j_call: TRBJ2-3; d_call: .; clone_size: .; v_call: TRBV28; cdr3_aa: CASRNNRSAGDTQYF; cdr3_nt: TGTGCCAGCAGGAACAACAGGAGTGCAGGAGATACGCAGTATTTT
j_call: TRBJ2-5; d_call: .; clone_size: .; v_call: TRBV6-5; cdr3_aa: CASSYSQGLETQYF; cdr3_nt: TGTGCCAGCAGTTACTCTCAGGGGTTGGAGACCCAGTACTTC
j_call: TRBJ2-3; d_call: TRBD2; clone_size: once; v_call: TRBV4-2; cdr3_aa: CASSPTGAAGGGSDTQYF; cdr3_nt: TGTGCCAGCAGCCCTACCGGGGCAGCGGGGGGTGGTTCAGATACGCAGTATTTT
j_call: TRBJ2-1; d_call: TRBD1; clone_size: .; v_call: TRBV19; cdr3_aa: CASSPGTGTGQNEQFF; cdr3_nt: TGTGCCAGTAGTCCCGGCACCGGGACAGGGCAAAATGAGCAGTTCTTC
j_call: TRBJ1-1; d_call: .; clone_size: .; v_call: TRBV7-9; cdr3_aa: CSSRQQNTEAFF; cdr3_nt: TGTTCCAGCAGACAACAGAACACTGAAGCTTTCTTT
j_call: TRBJ1-2; d_call: .; clone_size: .; v_call: TRBV19; cdr3_aa: CASSIPPDRVMGYTF; cdr3_nt: TGTGCCAGTAGTATCCCCCCAGATCGGGTTATGGGCTACACCTTC
j_call: TRBJ2-6; d_call: TRBD1; clone_size: .; v_call: TRBV27; cdr3_aa: CASSLGTGMGIGAGANVLTF; cdr3_nt: TGTGCCAGCAGTCTAGGGACAGGAATGGGGATAGGGGCTGGGGCCAACGTCCTGACTTTC
j_call: TRBJ1-1; d_call: TRBD1; clone_size: .; v_call: TRBV19; cdr3_aa: CASSIGGGSLNTEAFF; cdr3_nt: TGTGCCAGTAGTATAGGAGGGGGCAGCTTGAACACTGAAGCTTTCTTT
j_call: TRBJ2-7; d_call: TRBD2; clone_size: once; v_call: TRBV27; cdr3_aa: CASSLTQGLAGHEQYF; cdr3_nt: TGTGCCAGCAGTCTCACCCAAGGACTAGCAGGCCACGAGCAGTACTTC